The source of this TCR beta chain is a study of beta chain features in type 1 diabetes. The CDR3 spans 13 residues. After removal of 7 bases from V and 2 bases from J, the junction contained 5 bases not matched to a gene. Germline loops: CDR1 SQVTM, CDR2 ANQGSEA. Study-level points and caveats: Type 1 diabetes patients had TCRB CDR3s that were shorter (moderately but significantly so) in all four CD4+ subsets. Healthy donors had naive, central memory and Treg TCRB repertoires that appeared less similar than those seen among patients.

Concerning this clone itself: What it binds is unknown. Other DNA sequences in this specimen translate into the identical CDR3.

Since all of the isolated RNA was reverse transcribed, expressed TCRB transcripts were what got sequenced. Naive, central memory and regulatory T cell samples yielded around 3.5 million reads on average. Sequencing was performed with immunoSEQ multiplex PCR; in TCRdb, only in-frame clones are kept and a portion is missing. The data contain around 310,000 clones, approximately 13% of them singletons. Sequenced input: naive CD4+ T cells from blood. The chain combines TRBV29-1 with TRBJ2-3; 8 bases line up with TRBD2. This TCR was recovered from a woman between 18 and 30 years old with type 1 diabetes. The CDR3 DNA reads TGCAGCGCGAGCGGGAGACTCACAGATACGCAGTATTTT. Translated: CSASGRLTDTQYF.